These 11 T cell receptor beta chains came from one sample sequenced in a study of blood T cell repertoires in COVID-19. Measured with immunoSEQ multiplex PCR; TCRdb has only the in-frame clones, and not every one. This repertoire shows approximately 60,000 clones, about 80% found once; its top ten account for about 22%. Material: peripheral blood. The receptors derive from a woman aged 55-70 years with acute or convalescent COVID-19.

This chain connects TRBV9 to TRBJ2-7; D is unclear. The CDR3 sequence is 14 residues long. Germline values: CDR1 SGDLS, CDR2 YYNGEE. The V and J ends lost 0 bases and 0 bases respectively, with 7 bases between them. DNA for the CDR3: TGTGCCAGCAGCGTAGGGCTTGTCTCCTACGAGCAGTACTTC. Translation: CASSVGLVSYEQYF.

This clone was recorded a few times. The chain has TRBV7-9 and TRBJ2-7, with 10 bases fitting TRBD1. The CDR3 length is 14 residues. The germline gives CDR1 SEHNR, CDR2 FQNEAQ (reference sequence). After removal of 8 bases from V and 3 bases from J, the junction contained 7 bases not matched to a gene. The CDR3 nucleotides read TGTGCCAGCGCAGAGGGGACAGGGGACTACGAGCAGTACTTC. This translates into CASAEGTGDYEQYF.

The V gene is TRBV29-1, the J gene TRBJ2-2; possibly TRBD2 for D (6 bases). Germline V lookup: CDR1 SQVTM, CDR2 ANQGSEA. Trimming shortened V by 7 bases and J by 3 bases, and 15 bases separated the two germline ends. CDR3 length: 14 amino acids. CDR3 bases: TGCAGCGCGGGGGTTGGGCAGCACACCGGGGAGCTGTTTTTT. Protein product: CSAGVGQHTGELFF.

Only one count was recorded for this clone. V is TRBV5-1 and J is TRBJ1-1; 7 bases map to TRBD1. The CDR3 totals 17 residues. The ends lost 3 bases at V and 0 bases at J; junction bases unmatched: 11. Germline V CDR1 and CDR2: SGHRS, YFSETQ. The CDR3 DNA reads TGCGCCAGCAGCTGGACAGGCCAATTCCTGATGAACACTGAAGCTTTCTTT. Residues: CASSWTGQFLMNTEAFF.

The CDR3 DNA reads as TGTGCCAGCAGACGACAGGGGGCGAGCACAGATACGCAGTATTTT. It is translated as CASRRQGASTDTQYF. The genes are TRBV4-2 and TRBJ2-3, with TRBD1 matching 10 bases. CDR1 is LGHNA and CDR2 is YNFKEQ in the germline V gene. The CDR3 extends over 15 amino acids. The junction had 3 bases not matched to a gene; V was cut back by 6 bases and J by 0 bases.

V and J are TRBV5-1 and TRBJ1-1; a possible D gene is TRBD1 (5 bases). CDR3 length: 15 amino acids. CDR1 and CDR2 (germline): SGHRS, YFSETQ. V was pared by 0 bases and J by 4 bases, with 13 bases between. CDR3 amino acids: CASSLDGAQVTEAFF. The DNA for the CDR3 is TGCGCCAGCAGCTTGGATGGGGCCCAAGTCACTGAAGCTTTCTTT.

J is TRBJ2-5 and V is TRBV15, with D hard to call. The CDR3 spans 12 residues. CDR1 and CDR2 (germline): LNHNV, YYDKDF (reference sequence). Trimming took off 2 bases at V and 7 bases at J, with 8 bases between the two ends. The CDR3 DNA is TGTGCCACCAGCAGACCCCCGCGGACCCAGTACTTC. Its protein is CATSRPPRTQYF.

Here the CDR3 DNA reads TGTGCCAGTATGCCCTCCCTCGCAGGGTTCATGAACACTGAAGCTTTCTTT. Translated, it gives CASMPSLAGFMNTEAFF. The chain uses TRBV19 and TRBJ1-1; possible D gene TRBD1, 5 bases. V lost 7 bases, J lost 0 bases, and 21 bases lay in between. The CDR3 totals 17 residues. Germline V CDR1 and CDR2: LNHDA, SQIVND (reference sequence). The variable domain in full, with the rest retrieved from reference TRBV19 and TRBJ1-1, is DGGITQSPKYLFRKEGQNVTLSCEQNLNHDAMYWYRQDPGQGLRLIYYSQIVNDFQKGDIAEGYSVSREKKESFPLTVTSAQKNPTAFYLCASMPSLAGFMNTEAFFGQGTRLTVV.

This chain connects TRBV19 to TRBJ1-4, with 10 positions matching TRBD1. The CDR3 runs to 14 residues. Germline CDR1 reads LNHDA; CDR2 reads SQIVND (reference sequence). The V segment lost 3 bases and the J segment 7 bases; nucleotides outside the gene matches: 2. The CDR3 region is CASSIRTGGEKLFF. DNA for the CDR3: TGTGCCAGTAGTATCAGGACAGGGGGTGAAAAACTGTTTTTT.

This clone has only a few counts. The CDR3 region is CATSTGTGGAQEKLFF. DNA for the CDR3: TGTGCCACCAGCACGGGGACAGGGGGCGCTCAAGAAAAACTGTTTTTT. This chain links TRBV15 with TRBJ1-4, with 12 bases fitting TRBD1. Per germline, CDR1 LNHNV and CDR2 YYDKDF (reference sequence). CDR3 size: 16 residues. V gave up 4 bases and J gave up 8 bases; unmatched junction bases: 8. Together with reference TRBV15 and TRBJ1-4, the CDR3 gives the full variable domain: DAMVIQNPRYQVTQFGKPVTLSCSQTLNHNVMYWYQQKSSQAPKLLFHYYDKDFNNEADTPDNFQSRRPNTSFCFLDIRSPGLGDTAMYLCATSTGTGGAQEKLFFGSGTQLSVL.

This chain joins TRBV25-1 and TRBJ1-2; weak D call: TRBD1 (5 bases). Germline lookup yields CDR1 MGHDK and CDR2 SYGVNS. The V end lost 4 bases, the J end lost 8 bases, and 14 bases lay between the germline ends. This CDR3 has 13 amino acids. The CDR3 DNA reads TGTGCCAGCAGTGGATACCATCAGGGCGGCTACACCTTC. It is translated as CASSGYHQGGYTF.